This TCR beta chain derives from a study of cytomegalovirus exposure and HLA in healthy donors (dated by TCRdb to the late 2010s). For the wider study: According to an earlier analysis of several hundred of the donors, roughly 180 million T cells yielded 95 million to 140 million unique TCR beta sequences and 276 Gb of sequence data. Approximately 310 gigabases of sequencing data and approximately 85 million unique TCR sequences were included in an early release covering about 700 HLA-typed donors. The genetic ancestry cluster associated with self-reported Caucasian donors included 70% to 85% of the approximately 430 genotyped donors. The study aimed to test whether cataloging public T cell receptors could reveal signatures of past pathogen exposure. Using immunosequencing, the study profiled T cell repertoires from fewer than 700 subjects and related those repertoires to cytomegalovirus serostatus. Along with the 666-subject first cohort, a separate validation cohort of roughly 110 different subjects was used. To predict cytomegalovirus infection status, the study combined high-throughput TCR immunosequencing, statistical association of individual TCRs with disease status, and machine learning. To study patterns of TCR occurrence, a later analysis re-analyzed previously published TCR beta repertoires from several hundred donors and added high-resolution HLA genotyping. Rather than using new phenotypic data, the later analysis identified candidate immune exposures from TCR beta sequences and from how often those sequences occurred across donors. In an earlier analysis of 587 of the donors, high-throughput TCR beta sequencing was used to judge whether each TCR beta V gene segment behaved as functional or pseudogenic. Donor age, sex, ethnicity and CMV serostatus were compiled together with the repertoire data. A later genetic analysis took genome-wide SNP genotypes for 398 of the 666 donors and used that subset as a discovery cohort. All discovery cohort repertoires had been generated on a single sequencing platform. HLA typing covered class I and class II loci at four-digit resolution. The number of donors typed differed by locus, with roughly 620-640 for A, B, C, DRB1 and DQB1, roughly 550 for DQA1, over 600 for DPA1, and roughly 450 for DPB1. About five DR-DQ haplotypes were handled as single units for association and clustering because linkage in the cohort was strong. Among 398 genotyped donors of the cohort, an average of 235,054 unique TCR beta nucleotide sequences were sequenced per donor, 15% to 20% of them non-productive. Paper-wide results and their limitations: Broadly in line with IMGT annotations, most TCR beta V segments showed up in productive rearrangements about 87% or about 30% of the time in an earlier analysis of approximately 600 of the donors. The presence/absence analyses assumed that sequencing depth was roughly uniform across donors, and that assumption may not be true. According to a later genetic analysis, donors in an Asian-associated ancestry cluster had fewer N-insertions in productive TCRs than the approximately 670-donor mean. The study listed 170 or so TCR beta chains as associated with cytomegalovirus. A group of highly shared sequence variants was considered likely to be a technical artifact of the sequencing pipeline. Across donors, most TCR sequences were observed very rarely, whereas some public TCRs were present in many individuals. According to the authors, the approach could potentially be generalized to other disease states and immunological phenotypes. V-gene and J-gene trimming of TCR beta chains was associated with a missense DCLRE1C variant in a later genetic analysis, and the association was replicated in an independent cohort. Several of the top co-occurrence clusters appeared to be linked to parvovirus B19, influenza, CMV and Epstein-Barr virus, according to a later analysis. Three of the identified cytomegalovirus-associated TCR beta chains were confirmed in vitro to be specific for cytomegalovirus antigens. In this cohort, only TCR beta chains were sequenced, and detectable features were limited by the absence of alpha or paired-chain data. Linkage disequilibrium might explain the correlated functional status among segregating V segments, but an unknown experimental factor could not be ruled out. In a later analysis, some 17,000 TCR beta sequences were associated with specific HLA alleles at a false discovery rate of 0.05. The earlier analysis of approximately 590 of the donors excluded fewer than 20 rarely observed V segments, including chromosome 9 orphons, because counts were too low. CMV serostatus was the only immune exposure information available for the cohort. HLA typing was unavailable for some donors at each locus, so association tests used only the typed subset. Most CMV-associated TCR beta chains appeared to be HLA-restricted in a later analysis, and the HLA associations seemed to be driven largely by CMV exposure. Some IMGT-functional V segments, including TRBV6-2 and TRBV6-3, could not be told apart with the 87-base-pair reads, so those segments were excluded. A further reported finding was that TCR beta sequences accurately predicted the HLA-A and HLA-B alleles for most subjects in the first cohort. Assigning TCR associations to individual alleles was difficult when HLA alleles, especially DR and DQ, strongly co-occurred. In a later analysis, HLA-associated TCR beta chains were found to be more clonally expanded and to have lower generation probabilities than equally common non-associated chains. Cytomegalovirus status was reported to be diagnosed by the classifier with high specificity and sensitivity in both the original and validation cohorts. A later analysis found that TCR association rates varied across HLA loci, with DRB1 alleles showing the most associated TCRs and HLA-C alleles the fewest.

Libraries came from the immunoSEQ multiplex PCR assay. For the multiplex PCR, a mixture combining 60 forward primers for TCR Vbeta segments and 13 reverse primers for TCR Jbeta segments was used. The CDR3 region of rearranged TCR beta genes was amplified from genomic DNA by a multiplex PCR assay. The Illumina HiSeq System was used to sequence the amplified TCR beta libraries as 87-base-pair reads. The study's processing was this. A later analysis counted tens of millions of unique TCR beta chains across the 550 to 750 repertoires, and around 9.9 million of these chains were shared by at least two donors. Raw reads were error-corrected and collapsed into unique sequences with a nearest-neighbor algorithm that merged closely related sequences to remove PCR and sequencing errors. V, D and J gene segments were assigned by aligning CDR3 sequences to IMGT reference sequences. For a sequence to be retained, a match of at least six nucleotides to both a V gene segment and a J gene segment was required. Rearrangements were called productive when the CDR3 lacked stop codons and stayed in frame with V and J; all others were non-productive. Following IMGT convention, CDR3 was defined as the stretch from the second conserved V-encoded cysteine up to the conserved J-encoded phenylalanine. In an earlier analysis of more than 550 of the donors, sequences lacking an unambiguous match to a single V gene segment were excluded. An earlier analysis of a few hundred of the donors called V segments functional above 56.7% productive rearrangements and segregating when the between-donor standard deviation exceeded 5%. To diagnose cytomegalovirus status from the catalog of TCR beta chain sequences, a statistical classification framework was built. A later analysis assigned V and J genes by comparing TCR nucleotide sequences with IMGT/GENE-DB human TR gene sequences. The TCRdist pipeline was used in a later analysis to assign CDR3 sequences and most-parsimonious VDJ recombination scenarios. In a later analysis, each TCR beta chain was defined by its CDR3 amino acid sequence together with its V-gene family, and reads without a unique V-gene family were excluded. In a later analysis, approximately 590 highly shared, low-generation-probability nucleotide sequences were removed to address suspected cross-contamination and a sequencing artifact. For each public chain, a later analysis derived a clonal expansion index from normalized ranks of inferred template counts within each repertoire. In a later analysis, generation probabilities were computed using a VDJ recombination model fitted to out-of-frame rearrangements, and the results were checked against IGoR. Hypergeometric tests were used in a later analysis to score TCR-TCR, TCR-HLA and TCR-CMV co-occurrence, with a repertoire-size bias correction applied to the TCR pairs. To estimate false discovery rates, a later analysis permuted the HLA or CMV assignments 20 times. In a later analysis, co-occurring TCRs were grouped using DBSCAN, and TCRdist sequence similarity was added for clustering within HLA-allele-positive subsets. Co-occurrence clustering excluded repertoires with fewer than 30,000 or more than 120,000 public chains, plus five with anomalous nucleotide sharing. The source is immuneACCESS, and TCRdb retained only in-frame sequences with V and J called. Part of the clones is not carried over; for the studies checked, unresolved V genes explain less than half of this, and the remainder is unexplained. That table supplies the V and J calls and clone size; D and trimming were determined from the DNA. The sample table holds nearly 110,000 clones, of which around 78% were seen once. The ten largest clonotypes hold 7.8% of the sample.

Turning to this clone: Its antigen is currently not known. Qualities for individual bases were not recorded, and no much larger clone is one base off.

Sequences SGHRS (CDR1) and YFSETQ (CDR2) are obtained from the germline V gene. V is reduced by 4 bases and J by 7 bases, leaving a spacing of 9 bases between them. The CDR3 contains 12 residues, cysteine and phenylalanine counted. The CDR3 DNA has 36 bases and is translated from base 1. The cohort was made up of roughly 670 healthy bone marrow donors. At the time of sampling, all cohort members were nominally healthy, though unrecorded immune exposures were likely present. The donor was CMV seronegative and belonged to the group of 320 or so seronegative cohort members. Every donor gave a peripheral blood sample, and the peripheral blood mononuclear cells from that sample were used for TCR beta sequencing. Genomic DNA was extracted from the blood cell samples with the Qiagen DNeasy Blood Extraction Kit.

The V and J segments used are TRBV5-1 and TRBJ2-1; the D region possibly corresponds to TRBD2 (6 bases align). The material sequenced was PBMCs. This TCR came from a man between 25 and 39 years old in good health and CMV-seronegative. The CDR3 region has the sequence CASSPAGNEQFF. The nucleotides read TGCGCCAGCAGCCCGGCGGGGAATGAGCAGTTCTTC.